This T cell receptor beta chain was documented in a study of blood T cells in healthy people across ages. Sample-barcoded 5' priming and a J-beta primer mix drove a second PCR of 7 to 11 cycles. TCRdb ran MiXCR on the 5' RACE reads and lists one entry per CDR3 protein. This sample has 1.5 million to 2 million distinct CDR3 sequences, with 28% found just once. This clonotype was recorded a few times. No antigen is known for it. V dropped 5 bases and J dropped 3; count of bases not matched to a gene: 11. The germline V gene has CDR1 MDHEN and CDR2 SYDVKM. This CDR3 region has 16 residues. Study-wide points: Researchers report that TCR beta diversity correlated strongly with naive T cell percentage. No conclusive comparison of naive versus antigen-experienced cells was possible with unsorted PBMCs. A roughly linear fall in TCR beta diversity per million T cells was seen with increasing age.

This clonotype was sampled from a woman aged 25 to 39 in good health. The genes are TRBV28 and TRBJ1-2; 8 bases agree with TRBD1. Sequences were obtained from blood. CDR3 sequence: CASSPFRTGKDYGYTF. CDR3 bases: TGTGCCAGCAGTCCGTTCAGGACAGGGAAGGACTATGGCTACACCTTC.